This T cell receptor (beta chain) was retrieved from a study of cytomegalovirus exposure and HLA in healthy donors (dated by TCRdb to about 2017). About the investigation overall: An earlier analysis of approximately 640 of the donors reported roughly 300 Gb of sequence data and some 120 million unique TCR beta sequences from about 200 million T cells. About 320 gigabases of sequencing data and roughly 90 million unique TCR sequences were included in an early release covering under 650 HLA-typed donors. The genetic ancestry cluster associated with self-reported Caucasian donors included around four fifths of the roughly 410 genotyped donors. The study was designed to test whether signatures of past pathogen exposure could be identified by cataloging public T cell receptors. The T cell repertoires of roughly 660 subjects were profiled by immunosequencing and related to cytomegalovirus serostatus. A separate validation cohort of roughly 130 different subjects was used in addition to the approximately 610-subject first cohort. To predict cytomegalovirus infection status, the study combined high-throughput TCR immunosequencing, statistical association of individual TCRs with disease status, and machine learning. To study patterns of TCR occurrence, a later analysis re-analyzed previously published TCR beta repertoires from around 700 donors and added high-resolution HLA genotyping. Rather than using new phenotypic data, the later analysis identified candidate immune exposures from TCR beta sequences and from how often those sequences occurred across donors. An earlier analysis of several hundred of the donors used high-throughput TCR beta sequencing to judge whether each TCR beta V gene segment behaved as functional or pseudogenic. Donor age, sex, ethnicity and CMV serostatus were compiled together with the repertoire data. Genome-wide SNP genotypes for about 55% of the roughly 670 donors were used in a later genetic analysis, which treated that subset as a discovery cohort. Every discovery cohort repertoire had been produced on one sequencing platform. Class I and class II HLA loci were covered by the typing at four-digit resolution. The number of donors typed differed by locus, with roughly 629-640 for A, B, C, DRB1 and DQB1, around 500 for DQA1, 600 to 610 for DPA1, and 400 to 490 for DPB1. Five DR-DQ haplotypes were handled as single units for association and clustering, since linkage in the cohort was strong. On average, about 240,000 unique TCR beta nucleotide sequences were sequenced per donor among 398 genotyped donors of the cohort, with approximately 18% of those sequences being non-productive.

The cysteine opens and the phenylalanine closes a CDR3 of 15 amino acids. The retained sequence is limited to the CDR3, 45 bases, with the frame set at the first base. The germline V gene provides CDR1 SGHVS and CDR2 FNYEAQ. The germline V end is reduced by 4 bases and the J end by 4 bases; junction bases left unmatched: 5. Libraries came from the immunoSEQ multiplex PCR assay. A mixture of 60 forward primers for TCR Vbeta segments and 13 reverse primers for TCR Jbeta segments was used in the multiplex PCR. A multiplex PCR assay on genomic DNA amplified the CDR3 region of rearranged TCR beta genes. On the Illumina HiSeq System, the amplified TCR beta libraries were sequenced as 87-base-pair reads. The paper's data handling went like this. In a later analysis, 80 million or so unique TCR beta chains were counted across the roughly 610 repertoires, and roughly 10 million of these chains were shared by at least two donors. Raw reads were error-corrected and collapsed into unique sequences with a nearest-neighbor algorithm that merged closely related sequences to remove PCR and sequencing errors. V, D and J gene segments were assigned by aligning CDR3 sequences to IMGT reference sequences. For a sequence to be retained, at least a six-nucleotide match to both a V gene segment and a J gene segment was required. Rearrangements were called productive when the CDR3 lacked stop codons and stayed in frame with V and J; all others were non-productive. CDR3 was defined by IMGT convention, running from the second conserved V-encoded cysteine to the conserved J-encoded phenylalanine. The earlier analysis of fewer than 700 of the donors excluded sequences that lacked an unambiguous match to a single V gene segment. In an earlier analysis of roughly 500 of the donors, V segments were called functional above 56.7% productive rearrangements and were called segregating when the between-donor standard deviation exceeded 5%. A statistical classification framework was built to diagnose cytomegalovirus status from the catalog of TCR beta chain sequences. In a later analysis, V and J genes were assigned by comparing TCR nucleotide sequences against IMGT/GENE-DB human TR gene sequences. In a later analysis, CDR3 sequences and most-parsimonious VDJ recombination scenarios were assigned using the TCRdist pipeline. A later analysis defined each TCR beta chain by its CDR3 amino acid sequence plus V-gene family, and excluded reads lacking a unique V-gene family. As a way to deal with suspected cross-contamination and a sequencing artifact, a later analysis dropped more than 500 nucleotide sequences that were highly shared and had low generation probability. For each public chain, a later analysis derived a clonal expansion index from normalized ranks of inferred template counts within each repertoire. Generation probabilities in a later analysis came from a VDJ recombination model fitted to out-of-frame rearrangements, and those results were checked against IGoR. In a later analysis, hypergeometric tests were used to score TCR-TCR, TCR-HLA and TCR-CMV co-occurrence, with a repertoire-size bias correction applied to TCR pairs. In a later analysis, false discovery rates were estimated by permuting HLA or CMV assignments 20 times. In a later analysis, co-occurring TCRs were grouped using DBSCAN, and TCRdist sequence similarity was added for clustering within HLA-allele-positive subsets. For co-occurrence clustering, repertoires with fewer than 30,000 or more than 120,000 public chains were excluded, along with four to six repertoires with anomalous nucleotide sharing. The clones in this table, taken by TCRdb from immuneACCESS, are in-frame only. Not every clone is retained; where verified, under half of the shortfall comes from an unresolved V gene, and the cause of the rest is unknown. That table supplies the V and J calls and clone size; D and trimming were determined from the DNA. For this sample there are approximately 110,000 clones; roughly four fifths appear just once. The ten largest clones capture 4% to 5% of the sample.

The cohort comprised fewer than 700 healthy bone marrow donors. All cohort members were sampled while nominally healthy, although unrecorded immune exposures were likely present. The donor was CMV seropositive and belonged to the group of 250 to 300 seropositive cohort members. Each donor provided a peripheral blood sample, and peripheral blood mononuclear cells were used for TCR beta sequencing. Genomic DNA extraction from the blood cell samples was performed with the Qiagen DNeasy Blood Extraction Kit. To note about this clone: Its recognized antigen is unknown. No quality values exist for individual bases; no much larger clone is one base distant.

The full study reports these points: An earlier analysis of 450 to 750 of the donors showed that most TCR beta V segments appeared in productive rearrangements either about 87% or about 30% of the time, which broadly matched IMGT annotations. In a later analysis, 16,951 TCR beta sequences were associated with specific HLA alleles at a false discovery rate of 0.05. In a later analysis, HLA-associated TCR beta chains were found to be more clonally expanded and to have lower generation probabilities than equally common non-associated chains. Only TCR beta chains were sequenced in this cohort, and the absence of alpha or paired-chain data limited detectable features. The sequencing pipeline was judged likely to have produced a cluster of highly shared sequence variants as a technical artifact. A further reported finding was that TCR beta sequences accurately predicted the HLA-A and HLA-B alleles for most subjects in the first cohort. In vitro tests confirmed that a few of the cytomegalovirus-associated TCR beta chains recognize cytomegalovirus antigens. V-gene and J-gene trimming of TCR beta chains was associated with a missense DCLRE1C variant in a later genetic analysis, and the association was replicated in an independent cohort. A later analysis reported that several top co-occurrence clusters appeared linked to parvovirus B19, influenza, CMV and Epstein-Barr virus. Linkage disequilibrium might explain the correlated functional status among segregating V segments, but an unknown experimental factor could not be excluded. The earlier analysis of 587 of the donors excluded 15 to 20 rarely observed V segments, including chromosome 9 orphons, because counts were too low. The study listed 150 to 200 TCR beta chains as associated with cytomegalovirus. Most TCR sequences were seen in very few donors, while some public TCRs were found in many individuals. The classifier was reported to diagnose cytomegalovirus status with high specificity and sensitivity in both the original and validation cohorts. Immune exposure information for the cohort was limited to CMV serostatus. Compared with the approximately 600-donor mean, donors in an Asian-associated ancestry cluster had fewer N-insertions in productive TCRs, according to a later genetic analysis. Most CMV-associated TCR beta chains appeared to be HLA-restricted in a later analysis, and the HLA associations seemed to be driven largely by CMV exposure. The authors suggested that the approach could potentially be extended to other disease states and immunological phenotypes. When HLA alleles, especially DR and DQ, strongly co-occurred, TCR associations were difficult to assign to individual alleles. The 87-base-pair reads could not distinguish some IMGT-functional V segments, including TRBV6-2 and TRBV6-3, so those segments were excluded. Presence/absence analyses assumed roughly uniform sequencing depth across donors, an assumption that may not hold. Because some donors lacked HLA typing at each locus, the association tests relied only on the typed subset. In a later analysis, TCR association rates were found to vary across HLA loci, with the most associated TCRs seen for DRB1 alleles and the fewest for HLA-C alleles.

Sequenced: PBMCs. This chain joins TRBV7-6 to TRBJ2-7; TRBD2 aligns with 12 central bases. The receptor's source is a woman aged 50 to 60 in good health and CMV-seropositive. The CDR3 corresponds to CASSSGLAGRYEQYF. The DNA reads TGTGCCAGCAGCTCCGGACTAGCGGGGAGATACGAGCAGTACTTC.